These T cell receptor beta chains were read from a single sample in a study of Ad26.COV2.S vaccination and SARS-CoV-2 variants. Profiling relied on immunoSEQ multiplex PCR, and the TCRdb table lists in-frame clones only, not all of them. The sample holds approximately 410,000 clones, around 92% seen once. Sequenced material: peripheral blood, taken in a trial of Ad26.COV2.S vaccine versus placebo. The receptor set was obtained from a person between 18 and 60 years old who received the Ad26.COV2.S COVID-19 vaccine or a placebo. Both conserved end residues are part of each CDR3. Clone size is shown for a subset of rows, as once, few, many or a class of expanded clone.

J gene	V gene	clone size	CDR3 length	CDR3 protein
TRBJ2-7	TRBV10-1	NA	13	CASSSGQPYEQYF
TRBJ2-1	TRBV4-1	NA	14	CASSTDKTYNEQFF
TRBJ2-7	TRBV19	NA	15	CARCLGDRVVYEQYF
TRBJ2-5	TRBV9	NA	16	CASSVGVAGEVETQYF
TRBJ1-5	TRBV19	NA	11	CATGVYQPQHF
TRBJ2-5	TRBV7-9	NA	14	CASSLVGVEETQYF
TRBJ2-3	TRBV7-2	NA	16	CASSLVGGGNTDTQYF
TRBJ1-1	TRBV6-2/TRBV6-3	NA	12	CASSRPGTEAFF
TRBJ1-1	TRBV20-1	NA	11	CSAVKNTEAFF
TRBJ1-2	TRBV3-1/TRBV3-2	once	15	CASSLEGLGKNGYTF
TRBJ1-2	TRBV5-1	NA	16	CASSLFGGREIDGYTF
TRBJ1-2	TRBV7-2	few	13	CASSVDSNYGYTF
TRBJ2-4	TRBV7-9	NA	13	CASRRAGENIQYF
TRBJ2-7	TRBV2	few	13	CASERLDSYEQYF
TRBJ1-1	TRBV10-2	NA	17	CASKVGQGSLWDTEAFF
TRBJ2-1	TRBV7-2	NA	18	CASSLPGGTLSSYNEQFF
TRBJ2-1	TRBV9	NA	15	CASSAAAGGYNEQFF
TRBJ1-2	TRBV24-1	NA	15	CATSDFTGGVHGYTF
TRBJ2-3	TRBV7-9	NA	15	CASSLPTGSPDTQYF
TRBJ1-5	TRBV29-1	NA	12	CSVAGRNQPQHF
TRBJ1-2	TRBV7-2	NA	15	CASSLATTTGVGYTF
TRBJ2-5	TRBV24-1	NA	14	CATSDKRIRETQYF
TRBJ2-1	TRBV15	NA	14	CATSPPGRGNEQFF
TRBJ1-4	TRBV4-1	NA	15	CASSQVLGGNEKLFF
TRBJ2-1	TRBV20-1	NA	11	CSGGAYNEQFF
TRBJ2-6	TRBV29-1	NA	14	CSVLDTSGANVLTF
TRBJ1-1	TRBV3-1/TRBV3-2	NA	12	CASSQVGGKAFF
TRBJ2-7	TRBV27	NA	18	CASSLRVGTGNYNYEQYF
TRBJ2-3	TRBV19	NA	16	CASSIAVFAGTDTQYF
TRBJ2-3	TRBV9	NA	14	CASSVLGQTDTQYF
TRBJ2-7	TRBV5-4	NA	12	CASSSGPYEQYF
TRBJ1-1	TRBV2	NA	12	CASSDTDTEAFF
TRBJ1-2	TRBV7-2	NA	14	CASSLRGRSDGYTF
TRBJ2-1	TRBV18	NA	15	CASSPKRGDYNEQFF
TRBJ2-2	TRBV3-1/TRBV3-2	NA	13	CASGRTDAGELFF
TRBJ1-2	TRBV18	NA	13	CASSPGVNYGYTF
TRBJ1-6	TRBV5-1	NA	16	CASSLPSGGGISPLHF
TRBJ1-4	TRBV7-2	NA	15	CASSFSPSRYEKLFF
TRBJ2-7	TRBV30	NA	11	CAWALDYEQYF
TRBJ1-5	TRBV6-1	NA	16	CASSVGHHLSNQPQHF
TRBJ1-4	TRBV4-2	NA	14	CASSPDGGAAKLFF
TRBJ2-2	TRBV7-8	once	14	CASSLSNGPGELFF
TRBJ1-1	TRBV4-1	NA	12	CASRFGNTEAFF
TRBJ1-1	TRBV4-3	NA	13	CASSPNRGPEAFF
TRBJ2-5	TRBV4-3	NA	16	CASSQGTSGLKETQYF
TRBJ2-7	TRBV7-9	NA	18	CASSLLSPRTGDSYEQYF
TRBJ2-1	TRBV4-1	NA	16	CASSQGASGGQGEQFF
TRBJ1-3	TRBV9	few	15	CASSVQGTTGNTIYF
TRBJ1-2	TRBV5-4	NA	14	CASSFGRGNYGYTF
TRBJ1-2	TRBV19	NA	12	CASREEYYGYTF